One and the same sample provided the 23 T cell receptor beta chains below, sequenced in a study of human T cells and chemical hapten exposure. Documented time point: patch test 1, 2 weeks after DPC sensitization. Treatment here: therapeutic diphenylcyclopropenone sensitization with weekly scalp DPC. TCRdb processed the RACE reads anew with MiXCR; each CDR3 protein has one entry. The repertoire holds around 150,000 distinct CDR3 sequences, with about 14% as singletons. Source: whole blood, taken in connection with sensitization to the hapten diphenylcyclopropenone (DPC). The receptor set was obtained from a woman aged 30 to 39 with alopecia areata. Some clones in this sample may be carry-over from other donors' samples.

The chain carries TRBV29-1 and TRBJ2-3; the match to TRBD2 covers 8 bases. The CDR3 runs 16 residues. Germline-derived CDR1 and CDR2 are SQVTM and ANQGSEA. Trimming cost V 0 bases and J 4 bases; bases outside gene matches: 9. The CDR3 DNA reads as TGCAGCGTTGAAGACCGAGCGGGGGCTAGGTCAGATACGCAGTATTTT. This sequence encodes CSVEDRAGARSDTQYF.

This chain joins TRBV9 and TRBJ2-2; 7 bases are a match to TRBD2. The J segment lost 6 bases and the V segment lost 0 bases, leaving 5 bases of the junction unmatched. Germline V gene lookup returns CDR1 SGDLS and CDR2 YYNGEE. CDR3 length equals 15 residues. CDR3 region: CASSVVGGKSGELFF. Here the CDR3 DNA reads TGTGCCAGCAGCGTAGTCGGGGGGAAATCCGGGGAGCTGTTTTTT.

There are a few counts of this clonotype. The rearrangement joins TRBV2 to TRBJ1-1, with a tentative D call TRBD1 (5 bases). V lost 4 bases and J 6 bases, leaving 15 bases between the germline ends. Germline CDR1 reads SNHLY; CDR2 reads FYNNEI. CDR3 size: 14 residues. CDR3 residues: CASSVYGLGAEAFF. As DNA, the CDR3 is TGTGCCAGCAGTGTGTACGGGTTAGGGGCTGAAGCTTTCTTT.

This clonotype has more than one count but fewer than ten. The chain combines TRBV10-2 with TRBJ2-1; 8 bases map to TRBD2. J gave up 2 bases and V 2 bases, and 2 bases lay outside the gene matches. Per the germline V gene, CDR1 is WSHSY and CDR2 is SAAADI. CDR3 length: 15 amino acids. The CDR3 bases are TGCGCCAGCAGTGAGCGGGAGGGTCCCTACAATGAGCAGTTCTTC. Protein sequence: CASSEREGPYNEQFF.

CDR3: CASSFGGLTGELFF. The CDR3 bases are TGTGCCAGCAGCTTTGGGGGGCTCACCGGGGAGCTGTTTTTT. The genes are TRBV7-3 and TRBJ2-2; D might be TRBD1 or TRBD2, each matching 6 bases. The CDR3 length is 14 residues. Germline CDR1 reads SGHTA; CDR2 reads FQGTGA. V shed 3 bases and J shed 4 bases, with 9 bases lying between them. Drawing the rest from reference TRBV7-3 and TRBJ2-2, the complete variable domain is GAGVSQTPSNKVTEKGKYVELRCDPISGHTALYWYRQSLGQGPEFLIYFQGTGAADDSGLPNDRFFAVRPEGSVSTLKIQRTERGDSAVYLCASSFGGLTGELFFGEGSRLTVL.

The rearrangement uses TRBV18 and TRBJ2-5, with 9 bases fitting TRBD1. With V trimmed by 3 bases and J by 5 bases, 4 bases remained unmatched. Looked up from germline, CDR1 is KGHSH and CDR2 is LQKENI. The CDR3 runs 14 residues. DNA for the CDR3: TGTGCCAGCTCACCTGGACAGGGGATGGAGACCCAGTACTTC. Its translation: CASSPGQGMETQYF.

The chain recombines TRBV6-2 or TRBV6-3 with TRBJ2-1; 11 positions match TRBD2. The junction had 2 bases not matched to a gene; V was cut back by 2 bases and J by 5 bases. Germline CDR1 MNHEY, CDR2 SVGEGT. The CDR3 contains 15 residues. In DNA, the CDR3 is TGTGCCAGCAGTTACCTACTAGCGGGGGACAATGAGCAGTTCTTC. This translates into CASSYLLAGDNEQFF.

This clonotype has only a few counts. This sequence joins TRBV28 and TRBJ1-1; the D is unclear. The ends were cut back, 2 bases at V and 4 bases at J, with 11 bases in the middle. The CDR3 runs to 14 residues. Germline CDR1 reads MDHEN; CDR2 reads SYDVKM. The CDR3 coding sequence is TGTGCCAGCAGTTTAGGGCCTGGTATCACTGAAGCTTTCTTT. This codes for CASSLGPGITEAFF.

This chain links TRBV7-2 with TRBJ2-1; TRBD1 or TRBD2 may be the D gene (5 bases each). Germline CDR1 reads SGHTA; CDR2 reads FQGNSA. Between the trimmed V and J ends, which lost 10 bases and 8 bases, there was a span of 21 bases. The CDR3 consists of 14 residues. The CDR3 region has the DNA TGTGCCACCGAGGGGCAGCCTTATGTGGATGAGCAGTTCTTC. It translates to CATEGQPYVDEQFF.

The V call is TRBV28, the J call TRBJ2-3; D is unresolved. Germline CDR1 is MDHEN and CDR2 is SYDVKM. This CDR3 spans 16 amino acids. With 3 bases removed from V and 1 base from J, the gap between germline ends came to 14 bases. CDR3 loop: CASSFDSPARTDTQYF. The CDR3 DNA sequence: TGTGCCAGCAGTTTCGACTCCCCAGCGCGCACAGATACGCAGTATTTT. Combining the CDR3 with reference TRBV28 and TRBJ2-3 gives the whole variable domain DVKVTQSSRYLVKRTGEKVFLECVQDMDHENMFWYRQDPGLGLRLIYFSYDVKMKEKGDIPEGYSVSREKKERFSLILESASTNQTSMYLCASSFDSPARTDTQYFGPGTRLTVL.

This clonotype has more than one count but fewer than ten. The rearrangement uses TRBV18 and TRBJ1-3, with D maybe TRBD1 (5 bases). CDR3 length: 15 residues. The germline V gene has CDR1 KGHSH and CDR2 LQKENI. Between the trimmed V and J ends, which lost 3 bases and 3 bases, there was a span of 12 bases. CDR3 bases: TGTGCCAGCTCACCGGGGCAGGTCCTTGGAAACACCATATATTTT. Amino acids: CASSPGQVLGNTIYF.

This clonotype was counted ten times or more. The chain couples TRBV9 to TRBJ1-6; the D gene is possibly TRBD1 (5 bases). There are 14 residues in the CDR3. Germline V gene sequence: CDR1 SGDLS, CDR2 YYNGEE. V was cut by 0 bases and J by 8 bases, with 9 bases left in between. The CDR3 coding sequence is TGTGCCAGCAGCGTAGTTGGGGGTGATTCACCCCTCCACTTT. As protein: CASSVVGGDSPLHF.

This chain links TRBV19 with TRBJ1-5, with D tentatively TRBD1 (5 bases). CDR3 length equals 15 residues. V lost 3 bases to trimming and J lost 7 bases, with 16 bases between them. CDR1 and CDR2 (germline): LNHDA, SQIVND (reference sequence). The CDR3 sequence is CASSISRDGRQPQHF. The CDR3 bases are TGTGCCAGTAGTATCTCACGGGACGGTCGCCAGCCCCAGCATTTT. Drawing the rest from reference TRBV19 and TRBJ1-5, the complete variable domain is DGGITQSPKYLFRKEGQNVTLSCEQNLNHDAMYWYRQDPGQGLRLIYYSQIVNDFQKGDIAEGYSVSREKKESFPLTVTSAQKNPTAFYLCASSISRDGRQPQHFGDGTRLSIL.

The V and J genes are TRBV6-1 and TRBJ2-5; 7 nucleotides line up with TRBD1. The CDR3 covers 13 residues. J was trimmed by 9 bases and V by 6 bases; bases with no gene match: 10. Germline-derived CDR1 and CDR2 are MNHNS and SASEGT. The CDR3 spells CASSETGEWAQYF. DNA for the CDR3: TGTGCCAGCAGCGAAACAGGGGAATGGGCCCAGTACTTC.

This clonotype was observed many times. The rearrangement uses TRBV2 and TRBJ2-2, with D possibly TRBD1 on 5 matching bases. Trimming removed 2 bases at V and 6 bases at J, with 16 bases between. Germline CDR1 is SNHLY and CDR2 is FYNNEI. The CDR3 spans 16 residues. CDR3 loop: CASSENWPGSAGELFF. In DNA form, the CDR3 reads TGTGCCAGCAGTGAAAACTGGCCAGGGTCTGCCGGGGAGCTGTTTTTT.

This clonotype was observed many times. This chain connects TRBV7-9 to TRBJ2-3; D unclear. Trimming left V 5 bases short and J 1 base short, with 10 bases between. The CDR3 covers 14 residues. Germline assignment: CDR1 SEHNR and CDR2 FQNEAQ (reference sequence). CDR3 protein: CASSPERGTDTQYF. The CDR3 DNA reads as TGTGCCAGCAGCCCCGAGAGAGGCACAGATACGCAGTATTTT. Combining the CDR3 with reference TRBV7-9 and TRBJ2-3 gives the whole variable domain DTGVSQNPRHKITKRGQNVTFRCDPISEHNRLYWYRQTLGQGPEFLTYFQNEAQLEKSRLLSDRFSAERPKGSFSTLEIQRTEQGDSAMYLCASSPERGTDTQYFGPGTRLTVL.

The chain uses TRBV12-3 or TRBV12-4 and TRBJ2-3; D not resolved. The CDR3 sequence is 14 residues long. The ends were cut back, 7 bases at V and 2 bases at J, with 13 bases in the middle. The CDR3 region is CASTTRLNTDTQYF. As DNA, the CDR3 is TGTGCCAGCACCACCCGACTCAACACAGATACGCAGTATTTT.

The chain combines TRBV5-1 with TRBJ1-4; 7 positions agree with TRBD1. The V and J ends lost 4 bases and 6 bases, in that order; junction bases with no gene match: 3. From germline, CDR1 is SGHRS and CDR2 YFSETQ. The CDR3 extends over 13 amino acids. DNA for the CDR3: TGCGCCAGCAGCCGACAGGGTGATGAAAAACTGTTTTTT. This sequence encodes CASSRQGDEKLFF.

The rearrangement joins TRBV10-3 to TRBJ2-1; no reliable D call. Looked up from germline, CDR1 is ENHRY and CDR2 is SYGVKD. Trimming removed 10 bases from V and 0 bases from J, with 10 bases in between. This CDR3 has 13 residues. The CDR3: CATTASSYNEQFF. The CDR3 nucleotides are TGTGCCACGACCGCTAGCTCCTACAATGAGCAGTTCTTC.

This chain links TRBV29-1 with TRBJ2-1; 10 nucleotides line up with TRBD2. CDR3 length: 14 amino acids. The germline gives CDR1 SQVTM, CDR2 ANQGSEA. The V and J ends lost 4 bases and 8 bases, in that order; junction bases with no gene match: 8. The CDR3 is CSVASAGGFYEQFF. DNA for the CDR3: TGCAGCGTTGCCTCAGCGGGGGGGTTCTATGAGCAGTTCTTC.

As regards this clonotype: Its ends do not fully match the called genes, so a read error is possible. This chain joins TRBV20-1 and TRBJ2-7; no definite D call. Per germline, CDR1 DFQATT and CDR2 SNEGSKA (reference sequence). CDR3 length: 14 residues. CDR3 sequence (DNA): TGCAGCGCTAGAGTCGCTCGCTCAACCTACGAGCAGTACTTC. Translated: CSARVARSTYEQYF.

This clonotype was counted between two and nine times. The V and J genes are TRBV18 and TRBJ1-6, with TRBD1 matching over 7 bases. Trimming removed 1 base from V and 9 bases from J; junction bases left unmatched: 3. There are 14 residues in the CDR3. CDR1 is KGHSH and CDR2 is LQKENI in the germline V gene. The CDR3 region is CASSPRQGGSPLHF. The CDR3 nucleotides read TGTGCCAGCTCACCACGACAGGGAGGTTCACCCCTCCACTTT.

In its sample, this clonotype was seen many times. V and J are TRBV30 and TRBJ2-3; D is perhaps TRBD1 or TRBD2 (5 bases each). CDR1 is GTSNPN, CDR2 SVGIG, per germline (reference sequence). The CDR3 sequence is 15 residues long. Trimming removed 0 bases at V and 4 bases at J, with 14 bases between. The CDR3 reads CAWSVPQGPSDTQYF. The CDR3 DNA reads TGTGCCTGGAGTGTACCCCAGGGACCATCAGATACGCAGTATTTT.